This passage covers 31 T cell receptor beta chains from one sample sequenced in a study of T cell repertoires in cytomegalovirus infection. TCRdb itself ran the reads through MiXCR, one entry per CDR3 protein. Here the sample spans about 250,000 distinct CDR3 sequences, about 5.9% being singletons. Sequences were obtained from PBMCs. Receptors originate from a human donor in good health (CMV status not recorded). Some clones in this sample may be carry-over from other donors' samples.

The gene calls are TRBV20-1 and TRBJ2-3; D is unresolved. In germline, CDR1 is DFQATT, CDR2 SNEGSKA (reference sequence). The CDR3 loop spans 13 amino acids. V lost 6 bases to trimming and J lost 2 bases, with 12 bases between them. The DNA of the CDR3 is TGCAGTGCCATAGCAAGGGTCACAGATACGCAGTATTTT. This encodes CSAIARVTDTQYF.

This clonotype has a count of ten or more. The V and J genes are TRBV7-2 and TRBJ2-3, with D possibly being TRBD1 or TRBD2 (6 bases each). The ends were cut back, 3 bases at V and 1 base at J, with 14 bases in the middle. The length of the CDR3 is 16 residues. Germline V gene data show CDR1 as SGHTA and CDR2 as FQGNSA. The CDR3, as DNA: TGTGCCAGCAGCTTTCTCGGGGGCACCCGCACAGATACGCAGTATTTT. Protein sequence: CASSFLGGTRTDTQYF.

This clonotype was seen ten or more times. The rearrangement links TRBV7-8 to TRBJ1-1, with unresolved D. CDR1 and CDR2 (germline): SGHVS, FQNEAQ. The CDR3 spans 13 residues. The germline V and J ends were trimmed by 1 base and 7 bases, with 10 bases remaining between them. The CDR3 DNA reads as TGTGCCAGCAGCTTAGGGGTCGATGTTGAAGCTTTCTTT. Residues: CASSLGVDVEAFF.

Ten or more counts support this clonotype. This chain connects TRBV7-8 to TRBJ1-1; tentative D call: TRBD1 (5 bases). The V and J ends lost 1 base and 10 bases respectively, with 13 bases between them. The CDR3 runs 13 residues. Germline V gene lookup returns CDR1 SGHVS and CDR2 FQNEAQ. CDR3 nucleotide sequence: TGTGCCAGCAGCTTAGGGGACTCCCAGGGAGCTTTCTTT. Translated: CASSLGDSQGAFF.

This clonotype has ten or more counts. This chain connects TRBV7-2 to TRBJ2-1; a weak D match, TRBD1 (5 bases). This CDR3 region has 17 residues. Germline CDR1 and CDR2: SGHTA and FQGNSA. The V end lost 4 bases, the J end lost 2 bases, and 18 bases lay between the germline ends. The CDR3, as DNA: TGTGCCAGCAGCTCTCTAGGTGGCAGGGCGGCCTACAATGAGCAGTTCTTC. Its protein product is CASSSLGGRAAYNEQFF.

In this sample, this clonotype turned up many times. The chain links TRBV20-1 to TRBJ1-5; 7 nucleotides match TRBD1. This CDR3 contains 15 residues. V shed 2 bases, J shed 4 bases, and the junction held 8 bases outside the gene matches. Germline values: CDR1 DFQATT, CDR2 SNEGSKA (reference sequence). CDR3 sequence reads: CSARPGGVINQPQHF. In DNA form, the CDR3 reads TGCAGTGCTAGACCAGGGGGGGTAATTAATCAGCCCCAGCATTTT.

This clonotype was counted ten times or more. The chain uses TRBV6-5 and TRBJ1-1; possibly TRBD1 for D (6 bases). Germline V gene data show CDR1 as MNHEY and CDR2 as SVGAGI. The V end lost 2 bases, the J end lost 6 bases, and 16 bases lay between the germline ends. This CDR3 comprises 15 residues. CDR3 in DNA: TGTGCCAGCAGTTACGGGGGCGGGATCCTTGCTGAAGCTTTCTTT. It encodes CASSYGGGILAEAFF.

This clonotype was recorded many times. The genes are TRBV25-1 and TRBJ1-1; D may be TRBD1 (5 bases). CDR3 length equals 16 residues. Trimming took off 7 bases at V and 4 bases at J, with 22 bases between the two ends. Germline assignment: CDR1 MGHDK and CDR2 SYGVNS. In DNA, the CDR3 is TGTGCCAGCACCCCCCGGGAAGGGGCTTGGGGCACTGAAGCTTTCTTT. Protein: CASTPREGAWGTEAFF.

This clonotype has ten or more counts. The genes are TRBV7-2 and TRBJ1-1, with D perhaps matching TRBD1 (6 bases). Between the trimmed V and J ends, which lost 3 bases and 4 bases, there was a span of 12 bases. This CDR3 is built from 14 residues. Germline-derived CDR1 and CDR2 are SGHTA and FQGNSA. CDR3 loop: CASSLGGRATEAFF. As DNA, the CDR3 is TGTGCCAGCAGCTTGGGGGGCAGGGCCACTGAAGCTTTCTTT.

This clonotype was detected ten times or more. The chain couples TRBV2 to TRBJ1-5; no firm D call. The CDR3 spans 11 residues. CDR1 and CDR2 (germline): SNHLY, FYNNEI. V dropped 6 bases and J dropped 4 bases, with 4 bases sitting between them. The DNA for the CDR3 is TGTGCCAGCAGCAATAATCAGCCCCAGCATTTT. Translated: CASSNNQPQHF.

This clonotype was seen a few times. The chain couples TRBV20-1 to TRBJ2-7, with no clear D. The CDR3 is made up of 14 amino acids. V was pared by 2 bases and J by 2 bases, with 13 bases between. Germline-derived CDR1 and CDR2 are DFQATT and SNEGSKA (reference sequence). The CDR3 nucleotides read TGCAGTGCTAGAACCGTGGCGGAAACCTACGAGCAGTACTTC. Translated: CSARTVAETYEQYF.

This clonotype showed up many times. The chain joins TRBV4-3 to TRBJ2-2; possibly TRBD1 or TRBD2 for D (7 bases each). Germline CDR1 and CDR2: LGHNA and YSLEER. Trimming stripped 3 bases from V and 3 bases from J, with 14 bases between. The length of the CDR3 is 16 residues. The CDR3 nucleotides read TGCGCCAGCAGCCATGGGAGGGGGCAGGACACCGGGGAGCTGTTTTTT. This encodes CASSHGRGQDTGELFF.

This clonotype was recorded many times. J is TRBJ2-7 and V is TRBV11-2, with D perhaps given as TRBD1 or TRBD2 (5 bases each). The V end was cut by 11 bases, the J end by 2 bases, with 16 bases between. CDR1 is SGHAT, CDR2 FQNNGV, per germline. The CDR3 has 13 amino acids. CDR3 sequence (DNA): TGTGCCCCCGATACGGGGCAGACCTACGAGCAGTACTTC. Its protein is CAPDTGQTYEQYF.

Ten or more counts support this clonotype. The gene calls are TRBV7-8 and TRBJ1-1; D may be TRBD1 (6 bases). Germline lookup yields CDR1 SGHVS and CDR2 FQNEAQ. The CDR3 totals 16 residues. The V end was cut by 4 bases, the J end by 4 bases, with 19 bases between. The DNA of the CDR3 is TGTGCCAGCAGCTGGGACACGTCCCCGGGGAGCACTGAAGCTTTCTTT. It encodes CASSWDTSPGSTEAFF.

This clonotype was observed many times. The rearrangement links TRBV18 to TRBJ2-1; TRBD2 agrees at 12 bases. Germline values: CDR1 KGHSH, CDR2 LQKENI. The CDR3 is 18 amino acids. V gave up 2 bases and J gave up 3 bases; unmatched junction bases: 8. The CDR3 DNA reads TGTGCCAGCTCACCAACACAAGAACTAGCGGGGGGCTACAATGAGCAGTTCTTC. Encoded protein: CASSPTQELAGGYNEQFF.

Points on this clonotype: One junction end does not reproduce the germline sequence, and a read error may be involved. J is TRBJ1-3 and V is TRBV12-3 or TRBV12-4; no firm D call. This CDR3 is 11 amino acids long. CDR3 protein: CASSLGTTIYF. DNA of the CDR3: TGTGCCAGCAGTTTAGGAACCACCATATATTTT.

At least ten counts were recorded for this clonotype. The chain couples TRBV2 to TRBJ1-2; D not resolved. The ends were cut back, 4 bases at V and 8 bases at J, with 11 bases in the middle. The CDR3 totals 12 residues. Germline CDR1 and CDR2: SNHLY and FYNNEI. As DNA, the CDR3 is TGTGCCAGCAGTGTGGGAGGGAGCGGCTACACCTTC. Translating gives CASSVGGSGYTF.

This clonotype has only a few counts. V gene TRBV4-3 combines with J gene TRBJ1-2, with a possible D match to TRBD1 (6 bases). The CDR3 loop spans 14 amino acids. The V and J ends lost 4 bases and 8 bases respectively, with 17 bases between them. Germline lookup yields CDR1 LGHNA and CDR2 YSLEER. DNA for the CDR3: TGCGCCAGCAGCCCAGCGGGACAATATAAAGGCTACACCTTC. Translated, it gives CASSPAGQYKGYTF.

This clonotype was seen ten or more times. The chain combines TRBV7-2 with TRBJ1-3; no definite D call. Germline V gene data show CDR1 as SGHTA and CDR2 as FQGNSA. V lost 5 bases and J 2 bases, leaving 7 bases between the germline ends. The CDR3 is 13 amino acids. The CDR3 spells CASSRETGNTIYF. The CDR3 DNA sequence: TGTGCCAGCAGCAGGGAAACTGGAAACACCATATATTTT. The full variable domain, completed using reference TRBV7-2 and TRBJ1-3, is GAGVSQSPSNKVTEKGKDVELRCDPISGHTALYWYRQSLGQGLEFLIYFQGNSAPDKSGLPSDRFSAERTGGSVSTLTIQRTQQEDSAVYLCASSRETGNTIYFGEGSWLTVV.

At least ten counts were recorded for this clonotype. In DNA, the CDR3 is TGTGCCAGCAGCGATACCCTCATTTTAGGGGCAGAGTTTCACTATGGCTACACCTTC. Protein: CASSDTLILGAEFHYGYTF. The V call is TRBV7-2, the J call TRBJ1-2; possibly TRBD1 for D (5 bases). Germline CDR1 reads SGHTA; CDR2 reads FQGNSA. Trimming took 5 bases from V and 3 from J, leaving 28 bases between them. The CDR3 spans 19 residues. The full variable domain, with the rest looked up from reference TRBV7-2 and TRBJ1-2, is GAGVSQSPSNKVTEKGKDVELRCDPISGHTALYWYRQSLGQGLEFLIYFQGNSAPDKSGLPSDRFSAERTGGSVSTLTIQRTQQEDSAVYLCASSDTLILGAEFHYGYTFGSGTRLTVV.

The sample holds many counts of this clonotype. The gene calls are TRBV6-2 or TRBV6-3 and TRBJ2-5, with 8 bases matching TRBD2. The CDR3 covers 15 residues. Trimming took 6 bases from V and 4 from J; bases not matched to a gene: 10. Per the germline V gene, CDR1 is MNHEY and CDR2 is SVGEGT. The CDR3 nucleotides read TGTGCCAGCAGCCGCGGGGGGTCGGTAGGAGAGACCCAGTACTTC. It codes for CASSRGGSVGETQYF.

This clonotype was seen at least ten times. CDR3 sequence reads: CASSPPRLAGGTDTQYF. In nucleotides, the CDR3 is TGTGCCAGCAGCCCCCCCCGACTAGCGGGGGGCACAGATACGCAGTATTTT. The chain couples TRBV6-6 to TRBJ2-3, with 12 bases lining up with TRBD2. J lost 1 base, V lost 6 bases, and 8 bases had no gene match. The CDR3 sequence is 17 residues long. The V gene's germline CDR1 is MNHNY and CDR2 SVGAGI (reference sequence).

The chain recombines TRBV6-6 with TRBJ1-6; D uncertain. Trimming removed 7 bases from V and 8 bases from J, with 9 bases in between. The germline CDR1 and CDR2 sequences are MNHNY and SVGAGI (reference sequence). The CDR3 loop spans 12 amino acids. The CDR3 reads CASKLEDSPLHF. The CDR3 coding sequence is TGTGCCAGCAAATTGGAGGATTCACCCCTCCACTTT.

This clonotype was counted ten times or more. The chain couples TRBV6-5 to TRBJ2-1, with D perhaps TRBD2 (6 bases). V lost 4 bases and J 4 bases, leaving 14 bases between the germline ends. Per the germline V gene, CDR1 is MNHEY and CDR2 is SVGAGI. CDR3 length: 15 amino acids. The CDR3 loop reads CASSSPGSPYNEQFF. Here the CDR3 DNA reads TGTGCCAGCAGTTCCCCCGGGAGCCCGTACAATGAGCAGTTCTTC.

Comments on this clonotype: The junction and the germline gene differ at one end; a read error may be behind it. V usage is TRBV2 and J usage is TRBJ1-6; D remains ambiguous. The CDR3 has 12 residues. Germline CDR1 is SNHLY and CDR2 is FYNNEI. CDR3 region: CASSFSTELSLF. The CDR3 DNA reads TGTGCCAGCAGTTTCTCGACGGAACTGTCACTCTTT.

Many counts were recorded for this clonotype. The rearrangement links TRBV20-1 to TRBJ2-2; weak D call: TRBD1 (6 bases). The V and J ends lost 0 bases and 4 bases respectively, with 15 bases between them. This CDR3 contains 16 residues. Germline lookup yields CDR1 DFQATT and CDR2 SNEGSKA (reference sequence). The CDR3 region has the DNA TGCAGTGCTAGAGACGACTACAGGGTGGCCACCGGGGAGCTGTTTTTT. Residues: CSARDDYRVATGELFF.

This clonotype was picked up many times. The CDR3 reads CASRGDFNEQFF. In DNA, the CDR3 is TGTGCCAGCAGGGGGGATTTTAATGAGCAGTTCTTC. The chain links TRBV6-1 to TRBJ2-1, with D perhaps given as TRBD1 or TRBD2 (5 bases each). Trimming took 6 bases from V and 7 from J, leaving 10 bases between them. Germline values: CDR1 MNHNS, CDR2 SASEGT. This CDR3 has 12 residues.

This clonotype was recorded many times. The genes are TRBV12-3 or TRBV12-4 and TRBJ2-7, with D possibly being TRBD2 (5 bases). Between the trimmed V and J ends, which lost 5 bases and 3 bases, there was a span of 14 bases. The CDR3 has 14 residues. The CDR3 DNA sequence: TGTGCCAGCAGTATCAGACCCCGGGGCTACGAGCAGTACTTC. It specifies CASSIRPRGYEQYF.

This clonotype was seen at least ten times. This chain joins TRBV11-2 and TRBJ2-3; D unresolved. V was cut by 3 bases and J by 0 bases, with 4 bases left in between. The CDR3 spans 13 residues. The V gene's germline CDR1 is SGHAT and CDR2 FQNNGV. In nucleotides, the CDR3 is TGTGCCAGCAGCTTGGCGAGCACAGATACGCAGTATTTT. This gives the protein CASSLASTDTQYF.

This clonotype was observed a handful of times. The rearrangement links TRBV30 to TRBJ1-5; tentative D call: TRBD1 (5 bases). Trimming pared 6 bases from V and 1 base from J, leaving 16 bases between. The CDR3 spans 15 residues. CDR1 and CDR2 (germline): GTSNPN, SVGIG (reference sequence). CDR3 coding DNA: TGTGCCTGCACCGGGGGGAGGTGGAGCAATCAGCCCCAGCATTTT. Its translation is CACTGGRWSNQPQHF. Complete variable domain (other parts from reference TRBV30 and TRBJ1-5): SQTIHQWPATLVQPVGSPLSLECTVEGTSNPNLYWYRQAAGRGLQLLFYSVGIGQISSEVPQNLSASRPQDRQFILSSKKLLLSDSGFYLCACTGGRWSNQPQHFGDGTRLSIL.

This clonotype was recorded at least ten times. The chain couples TRBV29-1 to TRBJ1-2; 9 bases are a match to TRBD1. Germline values: CDR1 SQVTM, CDR2 ANQGSEA. This CDR3 region has 16 residues. With V trimmed by 0 bases and J by 5 bases, 10 bases remained unmatched. CDR3 residues: CSVEDRDRVWIYGYTF. The CDR3 DNA reads as TGCAGCGTTGAAGATAGGGACAGGGTGTGGATTTATGGCTACACCTTC.